This record covers a single T cell receptor (beta chain). Its target antigen remains unknown. Per-nucleotide qualities are absent, and no much larger clonotype sits a single base away. From cysteine to phenylalanine, the CDR3 is 16 amino acids long. Only CDR3 DNA is held: 48 bases, read in frame from base 1. Sequences LGHNA (CDR1) and YNFKEQ (CDR2) are obtained from the germline V gene. V is cut back by 0 bases and J by 5 bases, with 5 bases in the junction unmatched. This sample was included in a study of T cell changes during pregnancy in multiple sclerosis (dated by TCRdb to between 2018 and 2021). Background for the entire study: The study looked at changes in the T cell repertoire across pregnancy in women with multiple sclerosis.

The receptor library was made with the immunoSEQ multiplex PCR assay. TCRdb carries this immuneACCESS record with in-frame sequences only. Its versions omit some clonotypes, under half of them owing to an unresolved V gene in the studies checked, with the rest unexplained. The sample table holds about 60,000 clones, of which roughly 88% were seen once. The top ten hold more than 2% of the sample. The sequence derives from a female donor in good health, enrolled as a control in a pregnancy study. Material: peripheral blood, obtained in the second trimester of pregnancy. This sequence uses TRBV4-2 and TRBJ2-5, with 11 middle bases fitting TRBD2. The CDR3 is CASSQDASGGPETQYF. The nucleotide sequence is given as TGTGCCAGCAGCCAAGATGCTAGCGGGGGGCCGGAGACCCAGTACTTC.